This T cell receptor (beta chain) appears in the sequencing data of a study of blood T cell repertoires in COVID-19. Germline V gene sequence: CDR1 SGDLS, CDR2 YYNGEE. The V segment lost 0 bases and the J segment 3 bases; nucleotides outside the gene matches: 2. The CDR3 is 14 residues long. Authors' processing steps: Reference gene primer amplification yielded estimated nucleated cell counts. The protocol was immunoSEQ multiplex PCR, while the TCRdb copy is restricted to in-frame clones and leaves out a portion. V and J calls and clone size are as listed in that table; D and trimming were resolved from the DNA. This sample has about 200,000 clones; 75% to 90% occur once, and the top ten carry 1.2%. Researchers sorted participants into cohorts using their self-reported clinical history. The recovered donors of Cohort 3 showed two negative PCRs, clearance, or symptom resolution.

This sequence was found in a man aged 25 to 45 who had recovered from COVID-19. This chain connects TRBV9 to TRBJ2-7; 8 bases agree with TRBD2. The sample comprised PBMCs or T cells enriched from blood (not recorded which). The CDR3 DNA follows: TGTGCCAGCAGCGTAGGCCTAGCGGGCTACGAGCAGTACTTC. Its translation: CASSVGLAGYEQYF.